This entry lists 22 T cell receptor beta chains sequenced from one sample in a study of shared clonotypes between healthy human individuals. The protocol was immunoSEQ multiplex PCR, while the TCRdb copy is restricted to in-frame clones and leaves out a portion. The sample has some 2 million clones; about 95% are singletons. CD45RO negativity and positive selection for CCR7 defined naive CD8 cells, a population that excluded terminally differentiated effector memory CD45RA+ cells. The sequenced sample was naive CD8+ T cells sorted from blood. These receptors were taken from a man between 18 and 29 years old in good health.

A word on this clone: In the same sample, other DNA sequences code for this CDR3. The chain carries TRBV28 and TRBJ1-1; 8 nucleotides agree with TRBD1. The V gene end was trimmed by 3 bases and the J gene end by 2 bases; junction bases not matched to a gene: 2. The CDR3 extends over 14 amino acids. Germline CDR1 MDHEN, CDR2 SYDVKM. CDR3 in amino acids: CASSFRGRNTEAFF. The CDR3 DNA follows: TGTGCCAGCAGTTTCAGGGGGCGAAACACTGAAGCTTTCTTT.

This clone was observed once. The J gene is TRBJ2-3, the V gene TRBV27; 7 nucleotides agree with TRBD1. Per the germline V gene, CDR1 is MNHEY and CDR2 is SMNVEV (reference sequence). V lost 6 bases, J lost 3 bases, and 9 bases stayed unmatched. This CDR3 is built from 15 residues. The CDR3 nucleotides are TGTGCCAGCAGCCTCATGACAGGGATAACAGATACGCAGTATTTT. It specifies CASSLMTGITDTQYF.

V usage is TRBV6-1 and J usage is TRBJ2-5; 7 nucleotides align to TRBD2. The CDR3 runs to 14 residues. Germline CDR1 is MNHNS and CDR2 is SASEGT. The V gene end was trimmed by 7 bases and the J gene end by 2 bases; junction bases not matched to a gene: 7. In DNA, the CDR3 is TGTGCCAGCAACGTCCGGGAGGATCAAGAGACCCAGTACTTC. Translation gives CASNVREDQETQYF.

This clone has only one observation. This chain connects TRBV4-3 to TRBJ2-7; TRBD1 is a possible D gene (6 bases). The germline V gene has CDR1 LGHNA and CDR2 YSLEER. The CDR3 loop spans 13 amino acids. V was shortened by 4 bases and J by 3 bases, with 10 bases between the two germline ends. In DNA, the CDR3 is TGCGCCAGCAGCCCCGGACAGTTCTACGAGCAGTACTTC. It codes for CASSPGQFYEQYF.

A single count supports this clone. The rearrangement uses TRBV28 and TRBJ1-2, with TRBD1 identical over 9 bases. V lost 6 bases to trimming and J lost 3 bases; unmatched junction nucleotides: 5. Germline V gene data show CDR1 as MDHEN and CDR2 as SYDVKM. CDR3 length equals 14 residues. The CDR3 loop reads CASSPGQGHYGYTF. CDR3 coding DNA: TGTGCCAGCAGCCCCGGACAGGGGCACTATGGCTACACCTTC.

The V and J genes are TRBV7-9 and TRBJ2-7; D is unclear. Germline V gene data show CDR1 as SEHNR and CDR2 as FQNEAQ (reference sequence). The CDR3 extends over 15 amino acids. Trimming removed 3 bases from V and 3 bases from J, with 15 bases in between. The CDR3 nucleotides read TGTGCCAGCAGCTTTGATTTCGATCCCTACTACGAGCAGTACTTC. Amino acid sequence: CASSFDFDPYYEQYF. The variable domain in full, completed from reference TRBV7-9 and TRBJ2-7, reads DTGVSQNPRHKITKRGQNVTFRCDPISEHNRLYWYRQTLGQGPEFLTYFQNEAQLEKSRLLSDRFSAERPKGSFSTLEIQRTEQGDSAMYLCASSFDFDPYYEQYFGPGTRLTVT.

J is TRBJ1-1 and V is TRBV4-3, with D possibly matching TRBD1 (6 bases). CDR1 is LGHNA and CDR2 is YSLEER in the germline V gene. V lost 1 base and J lost 0, with 15 bases in between. This CDR3 region has 17 residues. CDR3 residues: CASSQGLGGGMNTEAFF. CDR3 nucleotides: TGCGCCAGCAGCCAAGGTCTGGGAGGGGGAATGAACACTGAAGCTTTCTTT.

This chain uses TRBV9 with TRBJ1-3; D unresolved. The CDR3 covers 14 residues. Germline values: CDR1 SGDLS, CDR2 YYNGEE. The V gene lost 4 bases and the J gene lost 8 bases, with 16 bases spanning the gap. The CDR3 here is CASSPDVNGDTIYF. CDR3 nucleotide sequence: TGTGCCAGCAGCCCCGACGTCAACGGGGACACCATATATTTT.

The J gene is TRBJ2-3, the V gene TRBV27; 9 bases agree with TRBD2. The CDR3 length is 17 residues. V dropped 7 bases and J dropped 0; count of bases not matched to a gene: 11. The germline gives CDR1 MNHEY, CDR2 SMNVEV (reference sequence). CDR3 loop: CASTQWGLAGSTDTQYF. In DNA form, the CDR3 reads TGTGCCAGCACCCAATGGGGCCTAGCGGGGAGCACAGATACGCAGTATTTT.

The chain carries TRBV29-1 and TRBJ2-1; D is unclear. The CDR3 length is 12 residues. Germline-derived CDR1 and CDR2 are SQVTM and ANQGSEA. Trimming left V 4 bases short and J 9 bases short, with 13 bases between. CDR3 amino acids: CSVVPDLGEQFF. CDR3 nucleotide sequence: TGCAGCGTTGTCCCGGACCTGGGTGAGCAGTTCTTC.

A note on this clone: The sample has other DNA sequences that encode this CDR3 too. The CDR3 coding sequence is TGTGCCAGTAGTATTTTGGGGATCACTGAAGCTTTCTTT. Translated, it gives CASSILGITEAFF. V and J are TRBV19 and TRBJ1-1; no clear D. With 3 bases removed from V and 4 bases from J, the gap between germline ends came to 9 bases. Germline V gives CDR1 LNHDA, CDR2 SQIVND (reference sequence). The CDR3 contains 13 residues.

The chain is built from TRBV15 and TRBJ2-1; weak D call: TRBD2 (6 bases). V was trimmed by 0 bases and J by 9 bases, leaving 9 bases between them. The CDR3 spans 13 residues. Per germline, CDR1 LNHNV and CDR2 YYDKDF (reference sequence). In DNA, the CDR3 is TGTGCCACCAGCAGAGATCGGGGGACTGAGCAGTTCTTC. It encodes CATSRDRGTEQFF.

V and J are TRBV5-1 and TRBJ1-2; the match to TRBD1 covers 12 bases. Germline CDR1 is SGHRS and CDR2 is YFSETQ. Trimming cost V 4 bases and J 2 bases; bases outside gene matches: 15. CDR3 size: 19 residues. This chain's CDR3 is CASSPGDRGPQSLNYGYTF. DNA of the CDR3: TGCGCCAGCAGCCCAGGGGACAGGGGGCCGCAATCGTTAAACTATGGCTACACCTTC.

J is TRBJ2-5 and V is TRBV5-4; TRBD2 matches at 11 bases. V shed 0 bases, J shed 2 bases, and the junction held 6 bases outside the gene matches. Germline V gene sequence: CDR1 SGHNT, CDR2 YYREEE (reference sequence). This CDR3 contains 17 residues. The CDR3 spells CASSLETSGSEQETQYF. The CDR3 DNA follows: TGTGCCAGCAGCTTGGAAACTAGCGGGAGTGAGCAAGAGACCCAGTACTTC.

This chain connects TRBV30 to TRBJ2-7, with 9 bases matching TRBD1. The germline CDR1 and CDR2 sequences are GTSNPN and SVGIG (reference sequence). CDR3 length equals 14 residues. With V trimmed by 2 bases and J by 3 bases, 5 bases remained unmatched. CDR3 DNA sequence: TGTGCCTGGAGTACCGGGACAGGGTACTACGAGCAGTACTTC. Protein product: CAWSTGTGYYEQYF.

Only one count was recorded for this clone. V gene TRBV10-2 combines with J gene TRBJ2-3; D is undetermined. V shed 6 bases and J shed 4 bases, with 14 bases lying between them. Germline CDR1 WSHSY, CDR2 SAAADI. CDR3 length equals 14 residues. The CDR3 loop reads CASSRYFRSDTQYF. The CDR3 DNA sequence: TGCGCCAGCAGCAGGTATTTTAGATCAGATACGCAGTATTTT.

The chain couples TRBV5-1 to TRBJ2-1; D is undetermined. CDR3 length equals 13 residues. Deletions cut 0 bases from V and 7 bases from J, with 8 bases between. Germline V lookup: CDR1 SGHRS, CDR2 YFSETQ. CDR3 region: CASSLDIVNEQFF. DNA for the CDR3: TGCGCCAGCAGCTTGGATATTGTGAATGAGCAGTTCTTC.

The V and J genes are TRBV29-1 and TRBJ2-7; 7 bases are a match to TRBD1. The junction had 5 bases not matched to a gene; V was cut back by 6 bases and J by 0 bases. The germline gives CDR1 SQVTM, CDR2 ANQGSEA. CDR3 length: 13 residues. The CDR3 nucleotides read TGCAGCGTGTCGACAGGGAGCTCCTACGAGCAGTACTTC. Residues: CSVSTGSSYEQYF.

This chain uses TRBV7-9 with TRBJ2-7; 10 nucleotides match TRBD2. The CDR3 sequence is 14 residues long. Per germline, CDR1 SEHNR and CDR2 FQNEAQ (reference sequence). J was trimmed by 4 bases and V by 4 bases; bases with no gene match: 4. The CDR3 sequence is CASSSTSGIYEQYF. In DNA form, the CDR3 reads TGTGCCAGCAGCTCCACTAGCGGGATTTACGAGCAGTACTTC.

A remark on this clone: The same CDR3 arises from other DNA sequences in this sample as well. This chain uses TRBV28 with TRBJ2-2; D ambiguous. Between the trimmed V and J ends, which lost 2 bases and 2 bases, there was a span of 3 bases. The length of the CDR3 is 13 residues. CDR1 and CDR2 (germline): MDHEN, SYDVKM. The CDR3, as DNA: TGTGCCAGCAGTTTACTTAACACCGGGGAGCTGTTTTTT. As protein: CASSLLNTGELFF. The full variable domain, rest sourced from reference TRBV28 and TRBJ2-2, is DVKVTQSSRYLVKRTGEKVFLECVQDMDHENMFWYRQDPGLGLRLIYFSYDVKMKEKGDIPEGYSVSREKKERFSLILESASTNQTSMYLCASSLLNTGELFFGEGSRLTVL.

The chain has TRBV6-1 and TRBJ2-7; D ambiguous. V was shortened by 2 bases and J by 5 bases, with 16 bases between the two germline ends. CDR1 and CDR2 (germline): MNHNS, SASEGT. The CDR3 totals 15 residues. Written as DNA, the CDR3 is TGTGCCAGCAGTGAACCCTTCACCCTCCTTCACGAGCAGTACTTC. It codes for CASSEPFTLLHEQYF.

This chain links TRBV19 with TRBJ2-1, with TRBD1 matching 9 bases. The CDR3 runs to 15 residues. V was clipped by 6 bases and J by 5 bases; unmatched bases: 8. CDR1 is LNHDA, CDR2 SQIVND, per germline (reference sequence). The CDR3 DNA reads as TGTGCCAGTAGCCCAAGAACAGGGGGCCACAATGAGCAGTTCTTC. Its translation is CASSPRTGGHNEQFF.